Shown below are 24 T cell receptor beta chains from a single sample sequenced in a study of T cells in Graves' hyperthyroidism and ophthalmopathy. Amplified TCR beta CDR3 regions derived from RNA transcripts. The HTBI primer set was used in a first-round RT-PCR of the TCR CDR3. Each CDR3 protein is one row after TCRdb ran MiXCR on the multiplex PCR reads. Altogether around 700,000 distinct CDR3 sequences are present, roughly a sixth being singletons, with the ten largest covering roughly a sixth. Sequencing was done on a sample of blood. The receptors here all came from a woman in her forties or fifties with Graves' hyperthyroidism that later progressed to Graves' ophthalmopathy.

This clonotype came up a few times. This chain connects TRBV30 to TRBJ2-2; no definite D call. This CDR3 comprises 14 residues. Germline-derived CDR1 and CDR2 are GTSNPN and SVGIG (reference sequence). Trimming shortened V by 1 base and J by 2 bases, and 8 bases separated the two germline ends. Here the CDR3 reads CAWSGIRNTGELFF. As DNA, the CDR3 is TGTGCCTGGAGTGGTATCCGAAACACCGGGGAGCTGTTTTTT.

This clonotype has a count of ten or more. The chain has TRBV18 and TRBJ2-5; the D gene could be TRBD1 or TRBD2 (6 bases each). The CDR3 has 15 amino acids. V was clipped by 6 bases and J by 5 bases, with 19 bases between them. CDR1 is KGHSH and CDR2 is LQKENI in the germline V gene. Here the CDR3 DNA reads TGTGCCAGCTCCCCCAGCACGGGGGCGTCGGAGACCCAGTACTTC. The encoded protein is CASSPSTGASETQYF.

In this sample, this clonotype turned up a few times. This chain links TRBV30 with TRBJ1-3, with D unresolved. The V end lost 0 bases, the J end lost 4 bases, and 10 bases lay between the germline ends. The germline V gene has CDR1 GTSNPN and CDR2 SVGIG (reference sequence). The CDR3 is made up of 14 amino acids. CDR3 in DNA: TGTGCCTGGAGTGTAATGGGTTTCGGAAACACCATATATTTT. This codes for CAWSVMGFGNTIYF.

Ten or more counts support this clonotype. The J gene is TRBJ1-6, the V gene TRBV12-5; D uncertain. CDR1 is LGHNT and CDR2 is FRNRAP in the germline V gene. CDR3 length: 14 residues. V shed 5 bases and J shed 9 bases, with 14 bases lying between them. The CDR3 DNA follows: TGTGCTAGTGGTAGAAGGGAAGGAGGTTCACCCCTCCACTTT. Its protein is CASGRREGGSPLHF.

This clonotype was recorded at least ten times. The rearrangement uses TRBV6-1 and TRBJ1-4; tentative D call: TRBD1 (5 bases). Germline CDR1 MNHNS, CDR2 SASEGT. With 5 bases removed from V and 6 bases from J, the gap between germline ends came to 16 bases. The CDR3 spans 15 residues. The CDR3 region has the DNA TGTGCCAGCAGTCTCCTTGGGGGACCCGATGAAAAACTGTTTTTT. Its translation is CASSLLGGPDEKLFF.

The rearrangement joins TRBV5-5 to TRBJ2-2; D is possibly TRBD2 (6 bases). This CDR3 has 15 amino acids. V lost 4 bases to trimming and J lost 2 bases, with 12 bases between them. Germline V CDR1 and CDR2: SGHKS, YYEKEE (reference sequence). The CDR3 is CASSRRGPNTGELFF. For the CDR3, the DNA is TGTGCCAGCAGCAGGCGGGGTCCAAACACCGGGGAGCTGTTTTTT.

This clonotype was found a few times. The chain recombines TRBV9 with TRBJ2-7, with D possibly TRBD2 on 5 matching bases. V gave up 2 bases and J gave up 7 bases, with 16 bases separating them. Germline CDR1 and CDR2: SGDLS and YYNGEE. CDR3 length equals 14 residues. CDR3 bases: TGTGCCAGCAGCGTCCAGGTGGAGACGGGGGAGCAGTACTTC. It yields the protein CASSVQVETGEQYF.

This clonotype was seen a handful of times. The chain employs TRBV19 and TRBJ2-7; D possibly matches TRBD1 or TRBD2 (5 bases each). The CDR3 runs 14 residues. Germline CDR1 and CDR2: LNHDA and SQIVND (reference sequence). V was cut by 4 bases and J by 2 bases, with 12 bases left in between. In DNA form, the CDR3 reads TGTGCCAGTAGTACCTTACCGGGACCCTACGAGCAGTACTTC. This translates into CASSTLPGPYEQYF.

This clonotype was observed many times. This chain uses TRBV12-5 with TRBJ2-7; possibly TRBD2 for D (6 bases). This CDR3 region has 13 residues. The germline CDR1 and CDR2 sequences are LGHNT and FRNRAP. V was shortened by 6 bases and J by 3 bases, with 12 bases between the two germline ends. CDR3 amino acids: CASGLEEGYEQYF. CDR3 DNA sequence: TGTGCTAGTGGCCTAGAGGAGGGCTACGAGCAGTACTTC. Variable domain in full (rest from reference TRBV12-5 and TRBJ2-7): DARVTQTPRHKVTEMGQEVTMRCQPILGHNTVFWYRQTMMQGLELLAYFRNRAPLDDSGMPKDRFSAEMPDATLATLKIQPSEPRDSAVYFCASGLEEGYEQYFGPGTRLTVT.

CDR3 DNA: TGTGCCAGCGGGACCCGCACAGATACGCAGTATTTT. This gives the protein CASGTRTDTQYF. The V gene is TRBV6-1, the J gene TRBJ2-3, with D possibly being TRBD1 or TRBD2 (5 bases each). Trimming stripped 8 bases from V and 1 base from J, with 7 bases between. Per germline, CDR1 MNHNS and CDR2 SASEGT. The CDR3 is 12 residues long.

Many counts were recorded for this clonotype. This rearrangement joins TRBV2 to TRBJ1-5; D is unclear. Germline V gene sequence: CDR1 SNHLY, CDR2 FYNNEI. This CDR3 region has 13 residues. V was trimmed by 7 bases and J by 1 base, leaving 8 bases between them. In DNA form, the CDR3 reads TGTGCCAGCAACGGCGTCAGCAATCAGCCCCAGCATTTT. Translated, it gives CASNGVSNQPQHF.

With respect to this clonotype: A much more abundant neighbour one base away suggests this may be a read error. V and J are TRBV5-1 and TRBJ2-1, with D unresolved. Germline V gene data show CDR1 as SGHRS and CDR2 as YFSETQ. The CDR3 loop spans 16 amino acids. CDR3 protein: CAGSLADQLSYNEQFF. CDR3 DNA: TGCGCCGGCAGCTTGGCCGACCAACTTAGCTACAATGAGCAGTTCTTC.

The table lists this clonotype with many counts. The V call is TRBV7-9, the J call TRBJ2-1; TRBD2 agrees at 11 bases. The V segment lost 5 bases and the J segment 9 bases; nucleotides outside the gene matches: 9. The CDR3 contains 15 residues. The germline gives CDR1 SEHNR, CDR2 FQNEAQ (reference sequence). The CDR3 sequence: CASSAVAGGAVEQFF. The CDR3 bases are TGTGCCAGCAGCGCCGTAGCGGGGGGGGCCGTTGAGCAGTTCTTC.

The CDR3 spells CASSFLQREESYEQYF. CDR3 DNA: TGTGCCAGCAGTTTTTTGCAGCGGGAGGAATCCTACGAGCAGTACTTC. The rearrangement joins TRBV28 to TRBJ2-7, with TRBD2 identical over 9 bases. J gave up 1 base and V 3 bases, and 7 bases lay outside the gene matches. CDR1 and CDR2 (germline): MDHEN, SYDVKM. The CDR3 covers 16 residues. Looking up the rest from reference TRBV28 and TRBJ2-7 gives the full variable domain: DVKVTQSSRYLVKRTGEKVFLECVQDMDHENMFWYRQDPGLGLRLIYFSYDVKMKEKGDIPEGYSVSREKKERFSLILESASTNQTSMYLCASSFLQREESYEQYFGPGTRLTVT.

In this sample, this clonotype turned up many times. This sequence joins TRBV27 and TRBJ1-1, with 7 bases aligning to TRBD1. V dropped 6 bases and J dropped 4; count of bases not matched to a gene: 8. Germline CDR1 MNHEY, CDR2 SMNVEV (reference sequence). The CDR3 is made up of 14 amino acids. CDR3 amino acids: CASSGGTDITEAFF. DNA for the CDR3: TGTGCCAGCAGCGGCGGGACAGACATCACTGAAGCTTTCTTT.

J is TRBJ1-6 and V is TRBV7-9; D is undetermined. The V end lost 0 bases, the J end lost 7 bases, and 10 bases lay between the germline ends. CDR3 size: 15 residues. The germline CDR1 and CDR2 sequences are SEHNR and FQNEAQ (reference sequence). The CDR3 reads CASSLARAENSPLHF. The CDR3 DNA is TGTGCCAGCAGCTTAGCGAGGGCAGAGAATTCACCCCTCCACTTT. Using reference TRBV7-9 and TRBJ1-6 for the parts outside the CDR3, the full variable domain is DTGVSQNPRHKITKRGQNVTFRCDPISEHNRLYWYRQTLGQGPEFLTYFQNEAQLEKSRLLSDRFSAERPKGSFSTLEIQRTEQGDSAMYLCASSLARAENSPLHFGNGTRLTVT.

This clonotype was seen only once. The gene calls are TRBV9 and TRBJ1-2; TRBD1 aligns across 12 bases. Germline CDR1 is SGDLS and CDR2 is YYNGEE. The CDR3 runs to 20 residues. The ends lost 3 bases at V and 0 bases at J; junction bases unmatched: 15. DNA of the CDR3: TGTGCCAGCAGCGACGCGGGGGGACAGGGGGCCAGGCCAACTAACTATGGCTACACCTTC. Its translation: CASSDAGGQGARPTNYGYTF.

This clonotype was counted at least ten times. The CDR3 sequence is CSARVTLGSGVPDTQYF. CDR3 DNA sequence: TGCAGTGCTAGAGTGACCCTGGGTAGCGGGGTTCCAGATACGCAGTATTTT. The rearrangement uses TRBV20-1 and TRBJ2-3; 8 positions agree with TRBD2. CDR3 size: 17 residues. Germline CDR1 is DFQATT and CDR2 is SNEGSKA (reference sequence). With V trimmed by 1 base and J by 4 bases, 13 bases remained unmatched.

This clonotype has more than one count but fewer than ten. The chain couples TRBV20-1 to TRBJ1-5; TRBD1 aligns across 8 bases. CDR3 size: 12 residues. Germline CDR1 is DFQATT and CDR2 is SNEGSKA (reference sequence). V gave up 6 bases and J gave up 5 bases; unmatched junction bases: 3. Here the CDR3 DNA reads TGCAGTGCCAAGACAGGGGATCAGCCCCAGCATTTT. Translated, it gives CSAKTGDQPQHF.

This clonotype was picked up a small number of times. J is TRBJ2-4 and V is TRBV7-9; possibly TRBD2 for D (6 bases). Trimming cost V 1 base and J 8 bases, with 15 bases left between them. CDR1 and CDR2 from the germline V gene are SEHNR and FQNEAQ (reference sequence). The CDR3 contains 15 residues. CDR3 sequence: CASSLGGGKVDIQYF. CDR3 bases: TGTGCCAGCAGCTTAGGAGGCGGGAAGGTGGACATTCAGTACTTC.

This clonotype was detected many times. CDR3 nucleotide sequence: TGTGCCAGCAGTGAAGCGCGAGCCGACGAAGCTTTCTTT. It yields the protein CASSEARADEAFF. This sequence joins TRBV2 and TRBJ1-1; D is ambiguous. Trimming stripped 0 bases from V and 8 bases from J, with 10 bases between. Germline V gives CDR1 SNHLY, CDR2 FYNNEI. This CDR3 region has 13 residues.

This sequence joins TRBV29-1 and TRBJ1-3, with unresolved D. V was trimmed by 4 bases and J by 0 bases, leaving 7 bases between them. The CDR3 sequence is 13 residues long. Germline assignment: CDR1 SQVTM and CDR2 ANQGSEA. CDR3 residues: CSVVFNSGNTIYF. Written as DNA, the CDR3 is TGCAGCGTTGTATTTAACTCTGGAAACACCATATATTTT.

The chain employs TRBV20-1 and TRBJ1-6; no definite D call. Germline CDR1 is DFQATT and CDR2 is SNEGSKA (reference sequence). The CDR3 sequence is 15 residues long. Trimming shortened V by 2 bases and J by 4 bases, and 12 bases separated the two germline ends. The CDR3 DNA reads as TGCAGTGCTAGACCGTCGGCAGTTTATAATTCACCCCTCCACTTT. Its translation: CSARPSAVYNSPLHF.

In this sample, this clonotype turned up many times. The V call is TRBV5-6, the J call TRBJ1-5; D perhaps matches TRBD1 (6 bases). The CDR3 is 16 amino acids. V lost 8 bases to trimming and J lost 6 bases, with 24 bases between them. Germline CDR1 and CDR2: SGHDT and YYEEEE. CDR3 in amino acids: CASTLGGRRGGQPQHF. In nucleotides, the CDR3 is TGTGCCAGTACCCTGGGGGGGCGCCGCGGGGGTCAGCCCCAGCATTTT.